The present T cell receptor beta chain was sequenced within a study of shared clonotypes between healthy human individuals. Overall study results and limits: In the sorted subsets, rarefaction showed sequencing was incomplete despite large depth. Relative to memory subsets, naive subsets generally showed larger estimated richness. The four-donor shared clonotypes exceeded non-shared clonotypes in generation probability, with non-shared ones scoring lower.

The data were produced by immunoSEQ multiplex PCR, yet TCRdb's version contains in-frame clones alone and is incomplete. The table records a few million clones, under 95% of them present only once. The authors divided CD4+ cells into CD45RA+ naive and CD45RA-negative memory subsets. As regards this clone: Its antigen is as yet unknown.

The CDR3 loop spans 14 amino acids. Trimming left V 4 bases short and J 0 bases short, with 10 bases between. In germline, CDR1 is SGHTA, CDR2 FQGNSA. The TCR comes from a man aged 18 to 29 in good health. Some clones in this sample may be carry-over from other donors' samples. This rearrangement joins TRBV7-2 to TRBJ2-7; unclear D gene. Sequenced sample: naive CD4+ T cells from PBMCs. Subset denoted: CD45RA+ positively selected. In DNA form, the CDR3 reads TGTGCCAGCAGCTCCCGGAGTGGCTCCTACGAGCAGTACTTC. Residues: CASSSRSGSYEQYF.